These T cell receptor beta chains were read from a single sample in a study of blood T cell repertoires in COVID-19. Data came from immunoSEQ multiplex PCR; TCRdb stores just in-frame clones and leaves some out. The data contain 130,000 or so clones, about four fifths of them singletons. The specimen sequenced was PBMCs or T cells enriched from blood (not recorded which). These receptors originate from a woman aged 50 to 60 with acute COVID-19. Each CDR3 is given without its conserved first and last residue. The D gene is left open where the match is weak.

TRBD1	TRBV2	TRBJ1-6	ASRGQGNSPLH
.	TRBV7-9	TRBJ1-4	ASSLRVDATNEKLF
TRBD1	TRBV11-2	TRBJ1-6	ASSPGQGQSPLH
.	TRBV6-1	TRBJ2-3	ASSEPGAGTDTQY
TRBD2	TRBV7-9	TRBJ2-2	ASTTSGRNTGELF
TRBD2	TRBV6-5	TRBJ2-3	ANGGLAGPGDTQY
.	TRBV5-4	TRBJ2-7	ASSLENSYEQY
TRBD1	TRBV19	TRBJ1-4	ASSARQGREVEKLF
TRBD2	TRBV5-4	TRBJ2-7	ASSPGTSGIYEQY
TRBD2	TRBV6-5	TRBJ2-7	ASRPGGPYEQY
.	TRBV7-6	TRBJ2-1	ASRSRDSSYNEQF
.	TRBV19	TRBJ1-1	ASSWANTEAF
TRBD2	TRBV19	TRBJ2-3	ASRYSGSGTDTQY
TRBD2	TRBV5-1	TRBJ2-3	ASSEGLAGGPIDTQY
.	TRBV11-3	TRBJ2-3	ASRRGTYSSTDTQY
TRBD2	TRBV5-1	TRBJ2-3	ASSLKAGRADTQY
.	TRBV28	TRBJ1-6	ASSLGLDNSPLH
.	TRBV2	TRBJ1-5	ASSPAGGLTGSIKPQH
.	TRBV4-3	TRBJ2-7	ASSRTGNSRGEQY
TRBD2	TRBV25-1	TRBJ2-1	ASTGLAAYNEQF
.	TRBV29-1	TRBJ2-1	SVEEHDYNEQF
TRBD1	TRBV5-6	TRBJ2-2	ASSADRGPSDTGELF
TRBD1	TRBV24-1	TRBJ2-2	ATSGQGDTGELF
.	TRBV19	TRBJ1-1	ASSIQGGLRTAF
.	TRBV19	TRBJ2-1	ASSLLDSEYNEQF
TRBD1	TRBV7-2	TRBJ1-1	ASSAVTGGTEAF
.	TRBV5-1	TRBJ1-2	ASSLGAGEVGYT
.	TRBV28	TRBJ1-5	ASSLDTSNNQPQH
.	TRBV27	TRBJ2-7	ASSLWAKPPHYEQY
TRBD2	TRBV4-2	TRBJ2-7	ASSQETSGLYEQY
.	TRBV3-1/TRBV3-2	TRBJ1-2	ASSRRGGDYGYT
TRBD1	TRBV5-1	TRBJ2-5	ASSLVLGTGFIETQY
TRBD1	TRBV24-1	TRBJ1-2	ATSGSRDRGDGYT
.	TRBV9	TRBJ1-2	ASSVDLVSNYGYT
.	TRBV30	TRBJ2-5	AWSPFVGLQETQY
.	TRBV5-1	TRBJ1-3	ASSLSSGGTLRAGNTIY
.	TRBV29-1	TRBJ2-1	SVGDNEQF
.	TRBV6-5	TRBJ2-5	ASSPGETETQY
TRBD1	TRBV30	TRBJ1-2	AWSALPTGGYGYT
.	TRBV9	TRBJ2-5	ASSGHRDSKTQY
.	TRBV2	TRBJ1-3	ASSSGSSGNTIY
.	TRBV12-3/TRBV12-4	TRBJ2-5	ASSLGGHGTQY
.	TRBV11-3	TRBJ2-7	ASSLSDGTYEQY
.	TRBV6-2/TRBV6-3	TRBJ1-5	ASSRDNSNQPQH
.	TRBV2	TRBJ1-5	ASSEMAGDQPQH
TRBD1	TRBV28	TRBJ2-1	ASLPGDRDYNEQF
.	TRBV6-2/TRBV6-3	TRBJ1-4	ASSYGQTTNEKLF
.	TRBV5-4	TRBJ2-2	ASGEAGELF
.	TRBV7-2	TRBJ1-1	ASSLGNKGSEAF